This T cell receptor (beta chain) was found in a study of blood T cell repertoires in COVID-19. On the study more broadly: Acute and convalescent COVID-19 samples came from the United States, Italy and Spain. T cells, B-cell-depleted T cells, or PBMCs supplied cDNA or gDNA.

Original handling: Reference gene primer amplification gave estimated nucleated cell counts. Method: immunoSEQ multiplex PCR; TCRdb's copy keeps in-frame clones and lacks some. The V and J calls and clone size come from that table; D and trimming were worked out from the DNA. The sample consists of 180,000 or so clones, around 85% of them appearing once. In its sample, this clone was seen a few times. This receptor was obtained from a woman aged 60 to 75 with acute or convalescent COVID-19. Source material: peripheral blood.

The CDR3 nucleotides are TGTGCCAGTTATAGGGACAGGGGCCAAGAGACCCAGTACTTC. Translating gives CASYRDRGQETQYF. The rearrangement uses TRBV2 and TRBJ2-5; TRBD1 matches at 10 bases. This CDR3 has 14 residues. After removal of 9 bases from V and 1 base from J, the junction contained 5 bases not matched to a gene. Germline CDR1 and CDR2: SNHLY and FYNNEI.